This T cell receptor beta chain was sequenced during a study of T cells after yellow fever vaccination. At the level of the study: Where fractions had low cell numbers, libraries were prepared from them with the SMART-Seq v4 Ultra Low Input RNA kit. Study-level points and caveats: Abundant bulk-derived clonotypes could contaminate FACS-sorted repertoires. The secondary response was weaker, and its peak arrived faster, on day 5 versus 15.

Using its own MiXCR run on the 5' RACE reads, TCRdb lists one record per CDR3 protein. The repertoire holds a few hundred thousand distinct CDR3 sequences, with approximately 4% as singletons. This clonotype was recorded at least ten times. The target antigen is unknown. Germline loops: CDR1 SGDLS, CDR2 YYNGEE. Trimming shortened V by 4 bases and J by 6 bases, and 11 bases separated the two germline ends. The CDR3 is 13 residues long. The sequence was obtained from a man aged 18 to 29 who received the YFV17D yellow fever vaccine. The specimen was PBMCs, collected 5 days after the yellow fever booster vaccination. V usage is TRBV9 and J usage is TRBJ2-1; D is unresolved. CDR3: CASSPSTSNEQFF. CDR3 coding DNA: TGTGCCAGCAGCCCGTCAACTTCCAATGAGCAGTTCTTC.